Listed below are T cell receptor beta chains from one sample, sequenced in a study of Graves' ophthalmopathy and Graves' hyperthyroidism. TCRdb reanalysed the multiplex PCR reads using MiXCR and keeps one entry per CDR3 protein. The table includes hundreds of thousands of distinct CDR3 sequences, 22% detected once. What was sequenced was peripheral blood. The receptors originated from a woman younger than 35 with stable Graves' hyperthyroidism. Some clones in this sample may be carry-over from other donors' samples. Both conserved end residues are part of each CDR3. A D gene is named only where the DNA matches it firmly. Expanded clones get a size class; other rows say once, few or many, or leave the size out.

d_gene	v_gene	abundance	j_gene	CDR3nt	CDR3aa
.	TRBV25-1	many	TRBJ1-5	TGTGCCGGCAGCGGGTCGGGCAGCAATCAGCCCCAGCATTTT	CAGSGSGSNQPQHF
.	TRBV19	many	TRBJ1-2	TGTGCCAGTAGTTTCCGACAGGCTAACTATGGCTACACCTTC	CASSFRQANYGYTF
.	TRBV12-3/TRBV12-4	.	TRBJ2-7	TGTGCCAGCAGTTTAATCGTGGACAGCTCCTACGAGCAGTACTTC	CASSLIVDSSYEQYF
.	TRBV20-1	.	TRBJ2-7	TGCAGTGCTAGAGATCCTGCGGACAGAGGGTCCTACGAGCAGTACTTC	CSARDPADRGSYEQYF
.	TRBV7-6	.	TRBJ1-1	TGTGCCAGCAGCTTTGAGGCAGGGACTAACACTGAAGCTTTCTTT	CASSFEAGTNTEAFF
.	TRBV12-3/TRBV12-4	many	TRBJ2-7	TGTGCCAGCAGTTTAGTAGACGCGATCTACGAGCAGTACTTC	CASSLVDAIYEQYF
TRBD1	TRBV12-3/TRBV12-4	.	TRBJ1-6	TGTGCCAGCAGTTTAGAGGTCGGGACAGGGAGGTCACCCCTCCACTTT	CASSLEVGTGRSPLHF
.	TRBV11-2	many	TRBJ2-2	TGTGCCAGCAGCTTAGATCGTGGGACCGGGGAGCTGTTTTTT	CASSLDRGTGELFF
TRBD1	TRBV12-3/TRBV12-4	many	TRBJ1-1	TGTGCCAGCAGGACAGGGGAAGCCACTGAAGCTTTCTTT	CASRTGEATEAFF
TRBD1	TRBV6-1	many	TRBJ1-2	TGTGCCAGCAGTGAAGCGCTGAGGGCAGGGGGCAACTATGGCTACACCTTC	CASSEALRAGGNYGYTF
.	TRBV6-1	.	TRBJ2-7	TGTGCCAGCAGTGAAGGGCAGGGGACCACCTACGAGCAGTACTTC	CASSEGQGTTYEQYF
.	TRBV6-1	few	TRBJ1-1	TGTGCCAGCAGTGACGGCGGGAGCTTGAACACTGAAGCTTTCTTT	CASSDGGSLNTEAFF
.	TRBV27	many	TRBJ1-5	TGTGCCAGCAGTTATCCGGCTCGAGGGCATCATCAGCCCCAGCATTTT	CASSYPARGHHQPQHF
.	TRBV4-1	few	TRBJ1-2	TGCGCCAGCAGTTCGGGAGCAGCTAACTATGGCTACACCTTC	CASSSGAANYGYTF
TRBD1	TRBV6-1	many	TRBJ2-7	TGTGCCAGCACCCGACTTGCTGGGACAGGGATGAACGAGCAGTACTTC	CASTRLAGTGMNEQYF
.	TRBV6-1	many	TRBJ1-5	TGTGCCAGCAGTGAATATTATGGGGGATTGAGCAATCAGCCCCAGCATTTT	CASSEYYGGLSNQPQHF
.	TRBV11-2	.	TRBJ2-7	TGTGCCAGCAGCCCATTGGCTCGCCGAAACGTCGACGAGCAGTACTTC	CASSPLARRNVDEQYF
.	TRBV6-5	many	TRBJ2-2	TGTGCCAGCAGTTACGGCCTTAAGAACACCGGGGAGCTGTTTTTT	CASSYGLKNTGELFF
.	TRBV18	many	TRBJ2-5	TGTGCCAGCTCACCCAGGACAGACCCCGCGGAGACCCAGTACTTC	CASSPRTDPAETQYF
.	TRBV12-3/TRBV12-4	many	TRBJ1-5	TGTGCCAGCAGTCCTGCGGGTTCGGCTCAGCCCCAGCATTTT	CASSPAGSAQPQHF
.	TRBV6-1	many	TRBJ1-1	TGTGCCAGCAGTGTAACGAACACTGAAGCTTTCTTT	CASSVTNTEAFF
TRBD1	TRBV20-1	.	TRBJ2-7	TGCAGTGCGGACAGGGGAACCTACGAGCAGTACTTC	CSADRGTYEQYF
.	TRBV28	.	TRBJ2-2	TGTGCCAGCAGTCCCTACACCACGAACACCGGGGAGCTGTTTTTT	CASSPYTTNTGELFF
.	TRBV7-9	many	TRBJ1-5	TGTGCCAGCAGCTCCTCACAGGGTTGGCAGCCCCAGCATTTT	CASSSSQGWQPQHF
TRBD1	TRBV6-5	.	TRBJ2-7	TGTGCCAGCAGTTACTGGGACAGGGGGGACTACGAGCAGTACTTC	CASSYWDRGDYEQYF
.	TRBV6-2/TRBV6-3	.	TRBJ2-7	TGTGCCAGCAGTTACGGTCAAGCCACCTACGAGCAGTACTTC	CASSYGQATYEQYF
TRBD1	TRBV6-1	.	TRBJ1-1	TGTGCCAGCAGTGGGACAGGGTGGGGTAGGACTGAAGCTTTCTTT	CASSGTGWGRTEAFF
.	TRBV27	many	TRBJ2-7	TGTGCCAGCAGTACCCGACCAGACAGTAAAGCGCCCTACGAGCAGTACTTC	CASSTRPDSKAPYEQYF
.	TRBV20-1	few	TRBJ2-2	TGCAGTGCTCTGGGACATTCGAACACCGGGGAGCTGTTTTTT	CSALGHSNTGELFF
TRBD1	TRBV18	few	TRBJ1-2	TGTGCCAGCTCACCACCAACGAGGAACAGGGGCTATGGCTACACCTTC	CASSPPTRNRGYGYTF
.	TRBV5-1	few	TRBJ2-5	TGCGCCAGCAGCCTCGGCAGGGGTCGAGGGCCTGGGACCCAGTACTTC	CASSLGRGRGPGTQYF
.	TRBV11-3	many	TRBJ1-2	TGTGCCAGCAGCTTTGACAGGAACAACTATGGCTACACCTTC	CASSFDRNNYGYTF
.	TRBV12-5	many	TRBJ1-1	TGTGCTAGTGGCCTCGGTGGGAGCCCTGAAGCTTTCTTT	CASGLGGSPEAFF
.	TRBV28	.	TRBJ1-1	TGTGCCAGCAGTTTAGACATAAGGGATGAAGCTTTCTTT	CASSLDIRDEAFF
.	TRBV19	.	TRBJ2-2	TGTGCCAGCCAAAGAGTCGGGGAGCTGTTTTTT	CASQRVGELFF
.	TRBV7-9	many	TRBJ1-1	TGTGCCAGCAGCCGCGCCGAGGGGCTGAACACTGAAGCTTTCTTT	CASSRAEGLNTEAFF
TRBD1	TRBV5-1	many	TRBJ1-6	TGCGCCAGCAGCTTGGGGGACAGGGGTCATAATTCACCCCTCCACTTT	CASSLGDRGHNSPLHF
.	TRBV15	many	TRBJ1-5	TGTGCCACCAGCAGAGCCAAGTCCTATAGCAATCAGCCCCAGCATTTT	CATSRAKSYSNQPQHF
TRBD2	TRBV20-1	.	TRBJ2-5	TGCAGTGCTAGAGGCGCCGGGGGGGTGTTGGAGACCCAGTACTTC	CSARGAGGVLETQYF
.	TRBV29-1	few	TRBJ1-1	TGCAGCGTCGCGGACAGGAACACTGAAGCTTTCTTT	CSVADRNTEAFF
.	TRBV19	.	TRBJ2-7	TGTGCCAGTAGCGCATACCCCAACTACGAGCAGTACTTC	CASSAYPNYEQYF
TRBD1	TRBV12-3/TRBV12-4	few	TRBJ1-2	TGTGCCAGCAGGCCGGGACAGGTCCCCCTTGACTACACCTTC	CASRPGQVPLDYTF
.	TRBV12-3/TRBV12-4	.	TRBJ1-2	TGTGCCAGCACCCTGTCCGGGCCGAACTATGGCTACACCTTC	CASTLSGPNYGYTF
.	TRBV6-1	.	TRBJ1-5	TGTGCCAGCAGTGAAGGGGGGCGCGACGGCAATCAGCCCCAGCATTTT	CASSEGGRDGNQPQHF
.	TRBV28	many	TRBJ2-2	TGTGCCAGCAGTCCCCGCGCCGGCGGGGAGCTGTTTTTT	CASSPRAGGELFF
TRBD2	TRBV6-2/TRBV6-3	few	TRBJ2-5	TGTGCCAGCAGTAACAGACTAGCGGGCCACCAAGAGACCCAGTACTTC	CASSNRLAGHQETQYF
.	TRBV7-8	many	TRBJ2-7	TGTGCCAGCAGCTTATTGAGTGACTTCAACGAGCAGTACTTC	CASSLLSDFNEQYF
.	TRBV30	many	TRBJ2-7	TGTGCCTGGAGTGTACGAGTTCAGCTGTACTTC	CAWSVRVQLYF
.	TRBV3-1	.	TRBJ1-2	TGTGCCAGCAGCCAAGAGGGGGCCCACTATGGCTACACCTTC	CASSQEGAHYGYTF